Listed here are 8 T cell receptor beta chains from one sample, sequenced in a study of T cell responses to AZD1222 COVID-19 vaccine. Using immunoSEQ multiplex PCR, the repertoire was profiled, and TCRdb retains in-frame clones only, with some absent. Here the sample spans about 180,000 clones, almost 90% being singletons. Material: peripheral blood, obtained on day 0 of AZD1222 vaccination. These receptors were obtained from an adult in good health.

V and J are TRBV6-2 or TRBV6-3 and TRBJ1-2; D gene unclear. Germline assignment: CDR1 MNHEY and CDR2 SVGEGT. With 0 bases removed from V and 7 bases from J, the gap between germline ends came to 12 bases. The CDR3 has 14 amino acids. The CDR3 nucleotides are TGTGCCAGCAGTTACTCGCCCAGGAGCCGTGGCTACACCTTC. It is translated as CASSYSPRSRGYTF.

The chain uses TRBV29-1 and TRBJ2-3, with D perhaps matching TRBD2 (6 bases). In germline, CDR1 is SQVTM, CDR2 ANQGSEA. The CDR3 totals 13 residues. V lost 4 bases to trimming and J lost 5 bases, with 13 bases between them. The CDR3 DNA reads TGCAGCGTTGGTGGAGGGCAACAAGATACGCAGTATTTT. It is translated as CSVGGGQQDTQYF.

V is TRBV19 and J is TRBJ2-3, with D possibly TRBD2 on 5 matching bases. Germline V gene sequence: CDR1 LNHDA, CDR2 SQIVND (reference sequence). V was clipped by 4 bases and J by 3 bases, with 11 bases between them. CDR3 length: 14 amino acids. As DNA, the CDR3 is TGTGCCAGTAGTACGTACCCGGGAACAGATACGCAGTATTTT. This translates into CASSTYPGTDTQYF. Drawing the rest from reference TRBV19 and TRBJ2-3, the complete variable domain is DGGITQSPKYLFRKEGQNVTLSCEQNLNHDAMYWYRQDPGQGLRLIYYSQIVNDFQKGDIAEGYSVSREKKESFPLTVTSAQKNPTAFYLCASSTYPGTDTQYFGPGTRLTVL.

CDR3 sequence reads: CASSLMAGQGAVYEQYF. In nucleotides, the CDR3 is TGTGCCAGCAGTTTAATGGCTGGGCAGGGGGCCGTCTACGAGCAGTACTTC. This chain connects TRBV27 to TRBJ2-7, with 8 bases that match TRBD1. Losses at the gene ends were 2 bases for V and 3 bases for J; bases not matched to a gene: 12. This CDR3 spans 17 amino acids. Germline CDR1 MNHEY, CDR2 SMNVEV (reference sequence).

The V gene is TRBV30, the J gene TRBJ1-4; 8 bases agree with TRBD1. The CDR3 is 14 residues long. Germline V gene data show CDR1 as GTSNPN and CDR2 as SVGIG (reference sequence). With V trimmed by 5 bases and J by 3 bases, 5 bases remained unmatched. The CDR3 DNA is TGTGCCTGGGGACAGGGCGTCGCTAATGAAAAACTGTTTTTT. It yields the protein CAWGQGVANEKLFF.

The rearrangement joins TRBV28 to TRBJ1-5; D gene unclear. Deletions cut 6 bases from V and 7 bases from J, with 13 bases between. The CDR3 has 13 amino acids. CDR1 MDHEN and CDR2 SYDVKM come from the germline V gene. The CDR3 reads CASRTGMGQPQHF. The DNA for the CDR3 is TGTGCCAGCAGAACTGGAATGGGACAGCCCCAGCATTTT. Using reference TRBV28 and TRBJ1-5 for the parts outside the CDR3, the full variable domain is DVKVTQSSRYLVKRTGEKVFLECVQDMDHENMFWYRQDPGLGLRLIYFSYDVKMKEKGDIPEGYSVSREKKERFSLILESASTNQTSMYLCASRTGMGQPQHFGDGTRLSIL.

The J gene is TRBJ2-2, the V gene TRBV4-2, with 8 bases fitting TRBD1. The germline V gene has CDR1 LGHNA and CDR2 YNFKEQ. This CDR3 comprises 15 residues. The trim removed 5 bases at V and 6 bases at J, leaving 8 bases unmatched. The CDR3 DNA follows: TGTGCCAGCAGCAACCCGGACAGGGTGGCCGGGGAGCTGTTTTTT. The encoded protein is CASSNPDRVAGELFF.

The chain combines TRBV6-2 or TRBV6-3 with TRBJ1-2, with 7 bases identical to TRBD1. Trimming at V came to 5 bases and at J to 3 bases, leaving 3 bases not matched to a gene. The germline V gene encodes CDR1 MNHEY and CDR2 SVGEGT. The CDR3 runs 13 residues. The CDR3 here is CASSPRGYYGYTF. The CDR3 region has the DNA TGTGCCAGCAGTCCCAGGGGGTACTATGGCTACACCTTC.